The T cell receptor beta chain described here comes from a study of molecular identifiers for immune sequencing clone quantification. General study results and limits: Over 99% of CMV-specific effector molecules, but under 1% of naive ones, were in clones above 20 copies.

This clonotype was recorded many times. Its antigen is currently unknown. Bulk libraries came from a prior protocol with listed TCR primers. TCRdb analysed the PCR reads with MiXCR anew, one entry per CDR3 protein. In the table there are fewer than 25,000 distinct CDR3 sequences, 17% of which are singletons. Germline values: CDR1 SEHNR, CDR2 FQNEAQ (reference sequence). The V gene lost 3 bases and the J gene lost 6 bases, with 12 bases spanning the gap. The CDR3 length is 13 residues. Libraries from naive CD8 cells were generated from approximately 22,000 to 940,000 sorted cells (with 10%, 30% or 50% RNA). Sorting defined naive CD8 T cells as CD8+CD4-CCR7+CD45RA+.

Source material: naive CD8+ T cells from blood, with Jurkat cell RNA spiked in. Regarding subset: FACS-sorted CD8+CD4-CCR7+CD45RA+ naive T cells. The chain combines TRBV7-9 with TRBJ2-7; D gene unclear. The clonotype originates from a human donor in good health. Some libraries in this study had Jurkat cell RNA spiked in. CDR3 sequence: CASSFAHRSEQYF. As DNA, the CDR3 is TGTGCCAGCAGCTTCGCCCACCGGAGCGAGCAGTACTTC.